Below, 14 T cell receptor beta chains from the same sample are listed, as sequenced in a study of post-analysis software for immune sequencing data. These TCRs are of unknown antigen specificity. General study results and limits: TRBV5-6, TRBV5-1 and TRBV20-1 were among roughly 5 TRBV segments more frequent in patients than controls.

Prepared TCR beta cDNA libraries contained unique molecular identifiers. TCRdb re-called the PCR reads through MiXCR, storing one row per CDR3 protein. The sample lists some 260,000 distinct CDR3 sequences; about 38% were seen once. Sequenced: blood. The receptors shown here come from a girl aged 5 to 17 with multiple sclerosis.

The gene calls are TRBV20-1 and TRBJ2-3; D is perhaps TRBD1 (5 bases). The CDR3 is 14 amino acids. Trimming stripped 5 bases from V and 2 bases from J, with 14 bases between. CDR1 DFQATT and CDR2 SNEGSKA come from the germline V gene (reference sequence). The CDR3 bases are TGCAGTGCTTTCAGGGTATTGGACACAGATACGCAGTATTTT. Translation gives CSAFRVLDTDTQYF.

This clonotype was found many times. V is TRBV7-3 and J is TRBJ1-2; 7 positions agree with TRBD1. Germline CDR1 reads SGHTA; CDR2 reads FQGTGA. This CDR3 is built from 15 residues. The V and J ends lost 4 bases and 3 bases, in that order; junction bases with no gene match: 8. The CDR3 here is CASSSPKTGHYGYTF. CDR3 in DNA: TGTGCCAGCAGCTCCCCAAAGACAGGGCACTATGGCTACACCTTC.

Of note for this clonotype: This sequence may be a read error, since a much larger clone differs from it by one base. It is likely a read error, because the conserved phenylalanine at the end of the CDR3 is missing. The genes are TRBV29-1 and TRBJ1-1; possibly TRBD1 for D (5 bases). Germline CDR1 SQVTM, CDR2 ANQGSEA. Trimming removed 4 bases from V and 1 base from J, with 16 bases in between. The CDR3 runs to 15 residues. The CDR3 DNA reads TGCAGCGTTGTTCTCCGGGGGACCCAGAACACTGAAGCTTTCTGT. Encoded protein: CSVVLRGTQNTEAFC.

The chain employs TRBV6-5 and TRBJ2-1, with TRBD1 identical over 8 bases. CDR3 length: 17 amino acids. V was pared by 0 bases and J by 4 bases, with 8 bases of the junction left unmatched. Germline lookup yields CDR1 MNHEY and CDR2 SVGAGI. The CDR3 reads CASSYSQGAETYNEQFF. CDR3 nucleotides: TGTGCCAGCAGTTACTCCCAGGGGGCCGAAACGTACAATGAGCAGTTCTTC.

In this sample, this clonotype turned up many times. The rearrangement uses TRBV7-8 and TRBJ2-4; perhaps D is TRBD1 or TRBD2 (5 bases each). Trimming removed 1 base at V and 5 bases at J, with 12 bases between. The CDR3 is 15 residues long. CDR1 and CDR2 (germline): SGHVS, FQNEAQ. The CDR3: CASSLVPGAENIQYF. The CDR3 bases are TGTGCCAGCAGCTTAGTTCCCGGGGCAGAAAACATTCAGTACTTC.

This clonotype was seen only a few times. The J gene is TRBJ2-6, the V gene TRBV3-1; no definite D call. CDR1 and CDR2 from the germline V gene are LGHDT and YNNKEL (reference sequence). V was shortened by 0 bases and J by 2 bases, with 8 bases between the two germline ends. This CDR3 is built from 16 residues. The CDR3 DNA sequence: TGTGCCAGCAGCCAAGAACCCTCTGCTGGGGCCAACGTCCTGACTTTC. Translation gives CASSQEPSAGANVLTF. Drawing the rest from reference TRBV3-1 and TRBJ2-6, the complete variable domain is DTAVSQTPKYLVTQMGNDKSIKCEQNLGHDTMYWYKQDSKKFLKIMFSYNNKELIINETVPNRFSPKSPDKAHLNLHINSLELGDSAVYFCASSQEPSAGANVLTFGAGSRLTVL.

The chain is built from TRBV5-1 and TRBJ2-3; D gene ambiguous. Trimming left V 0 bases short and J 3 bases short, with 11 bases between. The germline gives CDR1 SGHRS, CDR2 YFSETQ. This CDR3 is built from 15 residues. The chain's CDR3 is CASSLDGRETDTQYF. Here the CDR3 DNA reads TGCGCCAGCAGCTTGGACGGCCGAGAAACAGATACGCAGTATTTT.

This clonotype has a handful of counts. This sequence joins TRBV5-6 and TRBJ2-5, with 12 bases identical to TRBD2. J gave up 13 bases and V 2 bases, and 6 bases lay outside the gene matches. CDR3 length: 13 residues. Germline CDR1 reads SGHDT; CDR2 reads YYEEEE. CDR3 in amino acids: CASSFLAGGPTYF. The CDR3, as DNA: TGTGCCAGCAGCTTCCTAGCGGGAGGGCCTACGTACTTC.

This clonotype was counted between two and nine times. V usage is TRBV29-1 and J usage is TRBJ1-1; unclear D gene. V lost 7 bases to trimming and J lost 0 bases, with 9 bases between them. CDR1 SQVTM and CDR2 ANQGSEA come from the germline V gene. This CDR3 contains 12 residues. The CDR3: CSGGRMNTEAFF. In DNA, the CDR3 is TGCAGCGGTGGACGGATGAACACTGAAGCTTTCTTT.

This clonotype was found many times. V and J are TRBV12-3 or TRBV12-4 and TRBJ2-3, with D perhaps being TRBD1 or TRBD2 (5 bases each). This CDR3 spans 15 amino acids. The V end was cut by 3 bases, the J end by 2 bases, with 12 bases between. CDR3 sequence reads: CASSFSSGHTDTQYF. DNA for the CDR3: TGTGCCAGCAGTTTCTCCAGCGGACACACAGATACGCAGTATTTT.

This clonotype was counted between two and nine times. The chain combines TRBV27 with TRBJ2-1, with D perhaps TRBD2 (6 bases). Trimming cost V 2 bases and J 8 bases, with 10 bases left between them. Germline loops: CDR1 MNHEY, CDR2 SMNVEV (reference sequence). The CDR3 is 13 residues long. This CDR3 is CASSLAGWDEQFF. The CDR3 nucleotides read TGTGCCAGCAGTTTAGCGGGATGGGATGAGCAGTTCTTC.

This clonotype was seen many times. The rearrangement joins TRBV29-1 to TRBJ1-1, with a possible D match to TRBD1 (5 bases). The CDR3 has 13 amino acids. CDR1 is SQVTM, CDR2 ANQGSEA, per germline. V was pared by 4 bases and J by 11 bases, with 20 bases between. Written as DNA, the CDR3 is TGCAGCGTTGCCCCGCGCCAGGGTGAGCGGGCTTTCTTT. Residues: CSVAPRQGERAFF.

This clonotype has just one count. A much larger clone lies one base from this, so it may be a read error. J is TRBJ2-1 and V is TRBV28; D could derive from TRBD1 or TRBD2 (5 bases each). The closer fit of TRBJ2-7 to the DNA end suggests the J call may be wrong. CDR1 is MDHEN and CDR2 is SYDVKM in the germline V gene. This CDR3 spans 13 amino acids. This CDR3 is CASRSRGAHEQYF. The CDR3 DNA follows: TGTGCCAGCAGATCTCGAGGGGCGCATGAGCAGTACTTC.

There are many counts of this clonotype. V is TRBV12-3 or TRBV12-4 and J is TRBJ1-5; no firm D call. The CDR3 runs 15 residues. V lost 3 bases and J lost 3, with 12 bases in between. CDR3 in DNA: TGTGCCAGCAGTTTGTTGAGGAGGGCCAATCAGCCCCAGCATTTT. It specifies CASSLLRRANQPQHF.